The 25 T cell receptor beta chains below all came from one sample that was sequenced in a study of shared clonotypes between healthy human individuals (dated by TCRdb to the early 2020s). Libraries were constructed by the immunoSEQ multiplex PCR assay. TCRdb took over this immuneACCESS table, retaining in-frame rearrangements with V and J assigned. Such tables are incomplete; in checked studies, under half of the missing clones stem from an unresolved V gene, and the remainder is unexplained. Here the sample has 600,000 to 750,000 clones; around 72% occur a single time. The top ten clonotypes cover approximately 2% of the sample. Sequencing used memory CD4+ T cells sorted from blood. This specimen's cell subset or site label, per the study, means: CD45RA-negative fraction. These receptor sequences come from a woman in her twenties or thirties in good health.

The chain uses TRBV9 and TRBJ1-1, with a weak D call TRBD1 (6 bases). Germline-derived CDR1 and CDR2 are SGDLS and YYNGEE. Trimming took off 3 bases at V and 1 base at J, with 7 bases between the two ends. The length of the CDR3 is 13 residues. The CDR3 here is CASSADRNTEAFF. The CDR3 DNA is TGTGCCAGCAGCGCGGACAGGAACACTGAAGCTTTCTTT.

The chain recombines TRBV6-1 with TRBJ1-5; no clear D. The CDR3 runs 20 residues. With 0 bases removed from V and 0 bases from J, the gap between germline ends came to 21 bases. Germline loops: CDR1 MNHNS, CDR2 SASEGT. CDR3 loop: CASSEAVSVRGYYSNQPQHF. As DNA, the CDR3 is TGTGCCAGCAGTGAAGCGGTTTCAGTTCGAGGGTACTATAGCAATCAGCCCCAGCATTTT.

This clone is categorized as medium-sized. This rearrangement joins TRBV6-1 to TRBJ2-7; TRBD1 might be the D (6 bases). Germline V gives CDR1 MNHNS, CDR2 SASEGT. The CDR3 has 14 residues. The V end was cut by 6 bases, the J end by 1 base, with 13 bases between. The CDR3 DNA reads TGTGCCAGCAGCGTCATGGACAGATCCTACGAGCAGTACTTC. It is translated as CASSVMDRSYEQYF.

This clone has ten or more counts. This chain joins TRBV28 and TRBJ1-5; TRBD1 is a possible D gene (6 bases). Trimming shortened V by 2 bases and J by 0 bases, and 23 bases separated the two germline ends. This CDR3 has 20 amino acids. CDR1 is MDHEN, CDR2 SYDVKM, per germline. The CDR3 sequence: CASSLLLLVQGGDSNQPQHF. Here the CDR3 DNA reads TGTGCCAGCAGTTTACTACTTCTTGTACAGGGAGGGGATAGCAATCAGCCCCAGCATTTT. Combining the CDR3 with reference TRBV28 and TRBJ1-5 gives the whole variable domain DVKVTQSSRYLVKRTGEKVFLECVQDMDHENMFWYRQDPGLGLRLIYFSYDVKMKEKGDIPEGYSVSREKKERFSLILESASTNQTSMYLCASSLLLLVQGGDSNQPQHFGDGTRLSIL.

This clone was seen a single time. The chain uses TRBV6-6 and TRBJ1-5; tentatively, D is TRBD1 (5 bases). Trimming removed 2 bases at V and 5 bases at J, with 13 bases between. The CDR3 consists of 15 residues. Germline V lookup: CDR1 MNHNY, CDR2 SVGAGI (reference sequence). CDR3 nucleotides: TGTGCCAGCAGTTACGCCATACAAGGGGATCAGCCCCAGCATTTT. It is translated as CASSYAIQGDQPQHF.

This clone was seen only once. Other DNA sequences in this sample translate to the same CDR3. V and J are TRBV5-1 and TRBJ2-1; TRBD2 is a possible D gene (6 bases). This CDR3 has 14 residues. The germline gives CDR1 SGHRS, CDR2 YFSETQ. Trimming took off 0 bases at V and 7 bases at J, with 11 bases between the two ends. The CDR3 sequence is CASSLGTAGNEQFF. As DNA, the CDR3 is TGCGCCAGCAGCTTGGGGACCGCGGGAAATGAGCAGTTCTTC. The variable domain in full, completed from reference TRBV5-1 and TRBJ2-1, reads KAGVTQTPRYLIKTRGQQVTLSCSPISGHRSVSWYQQTPGQGLQFLFEYFSETQRNKGNFPGRFSGRQFSNSRSEMNVSTLELGDSALYLCASSLGTAGNEQFFGPGTRLTVL.

There are a few counts of this clone. The CDR3 here is CASSFSPGRGQREQYF. As DNA, the CDR3 is TGTGCCAGCAGCTTCTCCCCGGGCAGGGGGCAAAGGGAGCAGTACTTC. This chain links TRBV7-9 with TRBJ2-7, with 8 bases lining up with TRBD1. Germline assignment: CDR1 SEHNR and CDR2 FQNEAQ (reference sequence). The CDR3 is made up of 16 amino acids. Unmatched junction bases numbered 14, after V lost 3 bases and J lost 7 bases.

Comment on this clone: The same CDR3 also results from other DNA sequences found in this sample. The V gene is TRBV6-5, the J gene TRBJ1-1; tentative D call: TRBD1 (5 bases). Trimming stripped 2 bases from V and 4 bases from J, with 8 bases between. This CDR3 is built from 13 residues. CDR1 and CDR2 from the germline V gene are MNHEY and SVGAGI. The CDR3 sequence is CASSYGGRTEAFF. The CDR3 region has the DNA TGTGCCAGCAGTTACGGGGGTCGCACTGAAGCTTTCTTT.

This clone was found many times. The chain employs TRBV11-1 and TRBJ1-2; no reliable D call. The germline gives CDR1 SGHAT, CDR2 FQDESV (reference sequence). Trimming cost V 1 base and J 4 bases, with 13 bases left between them. The CDR3 spans 15 residues. CDR3 protein: CASSLGGATVYGYTF. The DNA of the CDR3 is TGTGCCAGCAGCTTAGGAGGTGCCACGGTCTATGGCTACACCTTC.

The CDR3 nucleotides read TGTGCCAGCAGCCGAGAAAGGGGCGCTGAAGCTTTCTTT. Translating it yields CASSRERGAEAFF. The chain has TRBV2 and TRBJ1-1; tentative D call: TRBD1 (5 bases). This CDR3 is built from 13 residues. Germline-derived CDR1 and CDR2 are SNHLY and FYNNEI. The V end was cut by 6 bases, the J end by 6 bases, with 14 bases between. Filled out from reference TRBV2 and TRBJ1-1, the complete variable domain reads EPEVTQTPSHQVTQMGQEVILRCVPISNHLYFYWYRQILGQKVEFLVSFYNNEISEKSEIFDDQFSVERPDGSNFTLKIRSTKLEDSAMYFCASSRERGAEAFFGQGTRLTVV.

Only a few counts were recorded for this clone. This chain joins TRBV14 and TRBJ2-6; D unclear. Germline lookup yields CDR1 SGHDN and CDR2 FVKESK. The CDR3 loop spans 17 amino acids. Deletions cut 6 bases from V and 0 bases from J, with 15 bases between. This CDR3 is CASRKRVLSSGANVLTF. The DNA of the CDR3 is TGTGCCAGCAGGAAACGCGTCTTGAGCTCTGGGGCCAACGTCCTGACTTTC.

This chain uses TRBV10-3 with TRBJ1-1; maybe TRBD1 (6 bases). Trimming left V 6 bases short and J 2 bases short, with 16 bases between. The CDR3 contains 15 residues. From germline, CDR1 is ENHRY and CDR2 SYGVKD. CDR3 loop: CAIRTAEGGNTEAFF. CDR3 DNA: TGTGCCATCAGAACTGCCGAGGGGGGAAACACTGAAGCTTTCTTT.

This clone turned up a few times. The V and J genes are TRBV7-9 and TRBJ1-1; no clear D. The germline V and J ends were trimmed by 5 bases and 0 bases, with 7 bases remaining between them. The CDR3 runs 13 residues. Per germline, CDR1 SEHNR and CDR2 FQNEAQ (reference sequence). The CDR3 DNA reads TGTGCCAGCAGCGTTAACATGAACACTGAAGCTTTCTTT. Protein product: CASSVNMNTEAFF.

This chain joins TRBV29-1 and TRBJ2-7, with a tentative D call TRBD2 (5 bases). The CDR3 has 13 amino acids. Trimming took 5 bases from V and 3 from J, leaving 14 bases between them. Germline assignment: CDR1 SQVTM and CDR2 ANQGSEA. The CDR3 bases are TGCAGCGTTAGGCCGGGAAATAACTACGAGCAGTACTTC. Translated, it gives CSVRPGNNYEQYF.

The rearrangement uses TRBV25-1 and TRBJ2-3; D gene uncertain. Germline lookup yields CDR1 MGHDK and CDR2 SYGVNS. Trimming cost V 4 bases and J 6 bases, with 11 bases left between them. CDR3 size: 13 residues. The CDR3 sequence: CASSGDGQDTQYF. CDR3 bases: TGTGCCAGCAGTGGAGACGGGCAGGATACGCAGTATTTT.

The chain has TRBV7-7 and TRBJ2-1; TRBD2 agrees at 9 bases. V lost 5 bases to trimming and J lost 4 bases; unmatched junction nucleotides: 6. From germline, CDR1 is SSHAT and CDR2 FNYEAQ (reference sequence). The CDR3 totals 15 residues. The CDR3 DNA reads as TGTGCCAGCAGCCAGGGGACTAGCTTGTACAATGAGCAGTTCTTC. Translation gives CASSQGTSLYNEQFF.

The gene calls are TRBV5-1 and TRBJ2-7; TRBD1 matches at 9 bases. Germline trimming cut 6 bases from V and 5 bases from J; bases unmatched to any gene: 6. The CDR3 has 13 amino acids. From germline, CDR1 is SGHRS and CDR2 YFSETQ. CDR3 nucleotide sequence: TGCGCCAGCAACCCAGGACAGGGGCACGAGCAGTACTTC. Residues: CASNPGQGHEQYF.

The chain recombines TRBV7-9 with TRBJ2-7, with 11 bases lining up with TRBD1. V lost 2 bases and J lost 2; bases outside the gene matches: 8. The CDR3 is 17 residues long. Germline V gene data show CDR1 as SEHNR and CDR2 as FQNEAQ (reference sequence). The CDR3 bases are TGTGCCAGCAGCTTACTCCCGGGACAGGGGGAACCCTACGAGCAGTACTTC. This gives the protein CASSLLPGQGEPYEQYF.

This clone was seen more than once but under ten times. The rearrangement uses TRBV10-2 and TRBJ2-1, with TRBD1 matching 7 bases. CDR3 length: 17 amino acids. V lost 5 bases, J lost 0 bases, and 10 bases stayed unmatched. Germline values: CDR1 WSHSY, CDR2 SAAADI. The CDR3 reads CASSPTGQSISYNEQFF. In DNA form, the CDR3 reads TGCGCCAGCAGTCCAACGGGACAGTCAATCTCCTACAATGAGCAGTTCTTC.

The chain joins TRBV21-1 to TRBJ2-5; TRBD2 is the table's D call, not checked against the DNA. TRBV21-1 is tagged as a pseudogene. This CDR3 has 14 residues. DNA for the CDR3: TGTGCCAGCAGCAGTACTCGGGAGCCCGAGACCCAGTACTTC. Translating it yields CASSSTREPETQYF.

V is TRBV19 and J is TRBJ2-7; 10 bases are a match to TRBD1. Germline assignment: CDR1 LNHDA and CDR2 SQIVND (reference sequence). J lost 0 bases, V lost 4 bases, and 6 bases had no gene match. This CDR3 is 16 amino acids long. The CDR3 protein is CASSNLRDRGSYEQYF. The CDR3 DNA follows: TGTGCCAGTAGTAACCTCCGGGACAGGGGCTCCTACGAGCAGTACTTC. The variable domain in full, with the rest retrieved from reference TRBV19 and TRBJ2-7, is DGGITQSPKYLFRKEGQNVTLSCEQNLNHDAMYWYRQDPGQGLRLIYYSQIVNDFQKGDIAEGYSVSREKKESFPLTVTSAQKNPTAFYLCASSNLRDRGSYEQYFGPGTRLTVT.

This clone was seen just once. The chain carries TRBV5-4 and TRBJ2-7; possibly TRBD1 for D (6 bases). Germline V gives CDR1 SGHNT, CDR2 YYREEE (reference sequence). V was clipped by 3 bases and J by 1 base, with 14 bases between them. CDR3 length equals 15 residues. As DNA, the CDR3 is TGTGCCAGCAGCTGGGGGCTCGACACGTCCTACGAGCAGTACTTC. Translated, it gives CASSWGLDTSYEQYF.

This clone showed up just a few times. This chain joins TRBV7-9 and TRBJ2-3, with unresolved D. Germline-derived CDR1 and CDR2 are SEHNR and FQNEAQ (reference sequence). The V gene lost 3 bases and the J gene lost 2 bases, with 9 bases spanning the gap. The length of the CDR3 is 14 residues. CDR3 protein: CASSLKAFTDTQYF. The CDR3 DNA sequence: TGTGCCAGCAGCTTGAAGGCCTTCACAGATACGCAGTATTTT.

The chain joins TRBV28 to TRBJ1-1; TRBD1 matches at 8 bases. The J segment lost 5 bases and the V segment lost 5 bases, leaving 10 bases of the junction unmatched. The CDR3 covers 15 residues. Germline-derived CDR1 and CDR2 are MDHEN and SYDVKM. CDR3 protein: CASSHRGRVVTEAFF. CDR3 in DNA: TGTGCCAGCAGTCACAGGGGGAGGGTGGTAACTGAAGCTTTCTTT.

The chain carries TRBV9 and TRBJ2-7; 8 bases are shared with TRBD1. V trimming: 3 bases; J trimming: 6 bases; junction bases outside the gene matches: 8. There are 14 residues in the CDR3. From germline, CDR1 is SGDLS and CDR2 YYNGEE. The CDR3 spells CASSADRGRFEQYF. The CDR3 DNA reads TGTGCCAGCAGCGCCGACAGGGGTCGCTTCGAGCAGTACTTC.